Below are 23 T cell receptor beta chains sequenced from a single sample in a study of cytotoxic CD8 clonotypes in ibrutinib-treated CLL. Clones were sequenced by immunoSEQ multiplex PCR, and TCRdb holds only the in-frame ones, with some missing. This table holds about 17,000 clones, 55% to 80% found once. The sample consisted of PBMCs, taken after 12 months of ibrutinib treatment. The receptors originated from a human donor with chronic lymphocytic leukemia.

The V gene is TRBV19, the J gene TRBJ2-3, with 14 bases fitting TRBD2. With V trimmed by 5 bases and J by 5 bases, 9 bases remained unmatched. Germline-derived CDR1 and CDR2 are LNHDA and SQIVND (reference sequence). This CDR3 contains 17 residues. CDR3 nucleotide sequence: TGTGCCAGTAGTCCGGGACTAGCGGGAGCCCTAGGAGATACGCAGTATTTT. Translation gives CASSPGLAGALGDTQYF.

This clone was counted once. The V and J genes are TRBV28 and TRBJ2-7, with D perhaps TRBD1 (6 bases). CDR3 length equals 14 residues. The V gene lost 6 bases and the J gene lost 0 bases, with 12 bases spanning the gap. The germline gives CDR1 MDHEN, CDR2 SYDVKM. The CDR3 loop reads CASRSATGSYEQYF. CDR3 sequence (DNA): TGTGCCAGCAGGTCGGCGACAGGCTCCTACGAGCAGTACTTC.

This clone was counted between two and nine times. The chain is built from TRBV19 and TRBJ2-7, with TRBD2 identical over 8 bases. CDR1 and CDR2 from the germline V gene are LNHDA and SQIVND (reference sequence). The CDR3 extends over 13 amino acids. J lost 6 bases, V lost 7 bases, and 8 bases had no gene match. The CDR3 is CASIAGTRGEQYF. The CDR3 nucleotides read TGTGCCAGTATAGCGGGGACTAGGGGCGAGCAGTACTTC.

The chain is built from TRBV6-6 and TRBJ2-7; 9 positions agree with TRBD2. The CDR3 is made up of 16 amino acids. Germline trimming cut 4 bases from V and 1 base from J; bases unmatched to any gene: 8. Germline-derived CDR1 and CDR2 are MNHNY and SVGAGI (reference sequence). As DNA, the CDR3 is TGTGCCAGCAGTTCGTTAGCGGGAGTCGGATCCTACGAGCAGTACTTC. Its protein is CASSSLAGVGSYEQYF.

This chain links TRBV28 with TRBJ2-1, with TRBD2 matching 8 bases. Trimming at V came to 4 bases and at J to 0 bases, leaving 5 bases not matched to a gene. The length of the CDR3 is 16 residues. CDR1 is MDHEN and CDR2 is SYDVKM in the germline V gene. CDR3: CASSSQGTSSYNEQFF. Here the CDR3 DNA reads TGTGCCAGCAGTTCTCAGGGGACTAGCTCCTACAATGAGCAGTTCTTC.

The chain has TRBV7-2 and TRBJ2-3; the match to TRBD2 covers 12 bases. Germline-derived CDR1 and CDR2 are SGHTA and FQGNSA. The trim removed 3 bases at V and 5 bases at J, leaving 9 bases unmatched. There are 17 residues in the CDR3. The CDR3 nucleotides read TGTGCCAGCAGCTTGGGGCTATCGGGACTAGCGGGAGATACGCAGTATTTT. This sequence encodes CASSLGLSGLAGDTQYF.

Details on this clone: Its ends do not fully match the called genes, so a read error is possible. This chain links TRBV7-7 with TRBJ2-1, with D possibly matching TRBD1 (5 bases). In germline, CDR1 is SSHAT, CDR2 FNYEAQ (reference sequence). CDR3 size: 15 residues. The chain's CDR3 is CASSEQIGAYNEQFF. The CDR3 bases are TGTGCTAGCAGCGAACAGATAGGGGCATACAATGAGCAGTTCTTC. Filled out from reference TRBV7-7 and TRBJ2-1, the complete variable domain reads GAGVSQSPRYKVTKRGQDVTLRCDPISSHATLYWYQQALGQGPEFLTYFNYEAQPDKSGLPSDRFSAERPEGSISTLTIQRTEQRDSAMYRCASSEQIGAYNEQFFGPGTRLTVL.

This clone has a single count. The chain recombines TRBV5-1 with TRBJ2-1; the D gene could be TRBD1 or TRBD2 (5 bases each). The CDR3 contains 15 residues. Germline V gives CDR1 SGHRS, CDR2 YFSETQ. V shed 4 bases and J shed 6 bases, with 17 bases lying between them. The CDR3 DNA follows: TGCGCCAGCAGCCTTGGGACCAGCACCACCAATGAGCAGTTCTTC. Amino acids: CASSLGTSTTNEQFF.

V and J are TRBV6-5 and TRBJ2-7; 7 bases match TRBD1. The germline V gene encodes CDR1 MNHEY and CDR2 SVGAGI. The CDR3 has 14 residues. The junction had 4 bases not matched to a gene; V was cut back by 2 bases and J by 3 bases. The CDR3 loop is CASSYTRDSYEQYF. Written as DNA, the CDR3 is TGTGCCAGCAGTTACACCCGGGACAGCTACGAGCAGTACTTC.

The rearrangement joins TRBV4-1 to TRBJ2-3; no reliable D call. V lost 6 bases, J lost 2 bases, and 15 bases lay in between. The V gene's germline CDR1 is MGHRA and CDR2 YSYEKL. CDR3 length: 15 amino acids. CDR3 bases: TGCGCCAGCAGTCTAACCGGGCTCATCACAGATACGCAGTATTTT. Protein: CASSLTGLITDTQYF.

The V gene is TRBV28, the J gene TRBJ2-7; 8 bases are shared with TRBD2. Germline lookup yields CDR1 MDHEN and CDR2 SYDVKM. The CDR3 sequence is 14 residues long. Trimming cost V 0 bases and J 3 bases; bases outside gene matches: 1. The CDR3 region has the DNA TGTGCCAGCAGTTTATGGGCGGGGGGCTACGAGCAGTACTTC. As protein: CASSLWAGGYEQYF.

This rearrangement joins TRBV7-9 to TRBJ2-1; no definite D call. V dropped 8 bases and J dropped 0 bases, with 14 bases sitting between them. From germline, CDR1 is SEHNR and CDR2 FQNEAQ (reference sequence). This CDR3 comprises 15 residues. CDR3 in DNA: TGTGCCAGCTTAACCCTCCAGAGCTCCTACAATGAGCAGTTCTTC. It yields the protein CASLTLQSSYNEQFF.

The rearrangement joins TRBV9 to TRBJ2-7; 9 bases fit TRBD1. Trimming at V came to 0 bases and at J to 6 bases, leaving 7 bases not matched to a gene. Germline lookup yields CDR1 SGDLS and CDR2 YYNGEE. This CDR3 is 15 amino acids long. The CDR3 region is CASSVDSGQGREQYF. The DNA for the CDR3 is TGTGCCAGCAGCGTAGATTCGGGACAGGGTCGCGAGCAGTACTTC.

This clone appeared a few times. The chain uses TRBV7-9 and TRBJ1-4, with no clear D. CDR3 size: 13 residues. Germline values: CDR1 SEHNR, CDR2 FQNEAQ (reference sequence). With 2 bases removed from V and 13 bases from J, the gap between germline ends came to 14 bases. CDR3: CASSLTSNARLFF. The CDR3 nucleotides are TGTGCCAGCAGCTTAACAAGTAATGCACGACTGTTTTTT.

The rearrangement joins TRBV19 to TRBJ1-4; D perhaps matches TRBD1 (5 bases). Per the germline V gene, CDR1 is LNHDA and CDR2 is SQIVND (reference sequence). The CDR3 is 14 amino acids. V was trimmed by 3 bases and J by 5 bases, leaving 10 bases between them. CDR3 protein: CASSISHRNEKLFF. The CDR3 nucleotides read TGTGCCAGTAGTATCAGCCACAGGAATGAAAAACTGTTTTTT.

The rearrangement joins TRBV2 to TRBJ2-1; possibly TRBD2 for D (6 bases). CDR3 length: 14 residues. The germline V gene encodes CDR1 SNHLY and CDR2 FYNNEI. The V end lost 6 bases, the J end lost 15 bases, and 24 bases lay between the germline ends. CDR3 residues: CASRAPGATGVLFF. CDR3 DNA sequence: TGTGCCAGCAGAGCCCCCGGGGCGACGGGGGTTCTGTTCTTC.

The chain links TRBV11-2 to TRBJ2-6, with D possibly matching TRBD2 (6 bases). The germline V and J ends were trimmed by 3 bases and 0 bases, with 15 bases remaining between them. In germline, CDR1 is SGHAT, CDR2 FQNNGV. There are 18 residues in the CDR3. The CDR3 coding sequence is TGTGCCAGCAGCTTCGAGGGAGGCCCGTTCTCTGGGGCCAACGTCCTGACTTTC. It specifies CASSFEGGPFSGANVLTF.

This chain uses TRBV12-5 with TRBJ2-3; D remains unclear. The V gene lost 4 bases and the J gene lost 2 bases, with 19 bases spanning the gap. From germline, CDR1 is LGHNT and CDR2 FRNRAP. The length of the CDR3 is 17 residues. CDR3 nucleotides: TGTGCTAGTGGTTGCCCCGTTGTGGGATCCCCCACAGATACGCAGTATTTT. Protein: CASGCPVVGSPTDTQYF.

The rearrangement joins TRBV6-5 to TRBJ2-7, with TRBD1 identical over 7 bases. The CDR3 consists of 14 residues. Germline values: CDR1 MNHEY, CDR2 SVGAGI. Trimming removed 3 bases from V and 3 bases from J; junction bases left unmatched: 5. CDR3 DNA sequence: TGTGCCAGCAGTTATTCTACAGGGGACTACGAGCAGTACTTC. This encodes CASSYSTGDYEQYF.

The CDR3 bases are TGCGCCAGCAGCCAGGAGTTTGGACTAGCGGGAGATCGCTACGAGCAGTACTTC. Amino acid sequence: CASSQEFGLAGDRYEQYF. This chain links TRBV4-1 with TRBJ2-7, with 13 bases identical to TRBD2. The germline gives CDR1 MGHRA, CDR2 YSYEKL. CDR3 length: 18 amino acids. V shed 3 bases and J 3 bases; nucleotides not matched to a gene: 11.

This clone has ten or more counts. The chain recombines TRBV6-1 with TRBJ1-5; D is ambiguous. V lost 1 base, J lost 8 bases, and 18 bases lay in between. This CDR3 is 16 amino acids long. Per germline, CDR1 MNHNS and CDR2 SASEGT. The CDR3 spells CASSEEGVVSFKPQHF. CDR3 sequence (DNA): TGTGCCAGCAGTGAAGAGGGCGTCGTCTCCTTCAAGCCCCAGCATTTT.

The chain uses TRBV5-4 and TRBJ2-5; 8 bases are a match to TRBD1. After removal of 0 bases from V and 9 bases from J, the junction contained 10 bases not matched to a gene. Germline V gene sequence: CDR1 SGHNT, CDR2 YYREEE (reference sequence). This CDR3 contains 15 residues. This CDR3 is CASSLAEAGGWAQYF. The CDR3 DNA is TGTGCCAGCAGCTTGGCCGAAGCAGGGGGCTGGGCCCAGTACTTC.

The chain recombines TRBV9 with TRBJ2-1; D remains ambiguous. This CDR3 comprises 16 residues. V dropped 2 bases and J dropped 3 bases, with 15 bases sitting between them. CDR1 is SGDLS and CDR2 is YYNGEE in the germline V gene. CDR3 sequence (DNA): TGTGCCAGCAGCGTCCAAGTCGGGCCAGACTACAATGAGCAGTTCTTC. Amino acid sequence: CASSVQVGPDYNEQFF.